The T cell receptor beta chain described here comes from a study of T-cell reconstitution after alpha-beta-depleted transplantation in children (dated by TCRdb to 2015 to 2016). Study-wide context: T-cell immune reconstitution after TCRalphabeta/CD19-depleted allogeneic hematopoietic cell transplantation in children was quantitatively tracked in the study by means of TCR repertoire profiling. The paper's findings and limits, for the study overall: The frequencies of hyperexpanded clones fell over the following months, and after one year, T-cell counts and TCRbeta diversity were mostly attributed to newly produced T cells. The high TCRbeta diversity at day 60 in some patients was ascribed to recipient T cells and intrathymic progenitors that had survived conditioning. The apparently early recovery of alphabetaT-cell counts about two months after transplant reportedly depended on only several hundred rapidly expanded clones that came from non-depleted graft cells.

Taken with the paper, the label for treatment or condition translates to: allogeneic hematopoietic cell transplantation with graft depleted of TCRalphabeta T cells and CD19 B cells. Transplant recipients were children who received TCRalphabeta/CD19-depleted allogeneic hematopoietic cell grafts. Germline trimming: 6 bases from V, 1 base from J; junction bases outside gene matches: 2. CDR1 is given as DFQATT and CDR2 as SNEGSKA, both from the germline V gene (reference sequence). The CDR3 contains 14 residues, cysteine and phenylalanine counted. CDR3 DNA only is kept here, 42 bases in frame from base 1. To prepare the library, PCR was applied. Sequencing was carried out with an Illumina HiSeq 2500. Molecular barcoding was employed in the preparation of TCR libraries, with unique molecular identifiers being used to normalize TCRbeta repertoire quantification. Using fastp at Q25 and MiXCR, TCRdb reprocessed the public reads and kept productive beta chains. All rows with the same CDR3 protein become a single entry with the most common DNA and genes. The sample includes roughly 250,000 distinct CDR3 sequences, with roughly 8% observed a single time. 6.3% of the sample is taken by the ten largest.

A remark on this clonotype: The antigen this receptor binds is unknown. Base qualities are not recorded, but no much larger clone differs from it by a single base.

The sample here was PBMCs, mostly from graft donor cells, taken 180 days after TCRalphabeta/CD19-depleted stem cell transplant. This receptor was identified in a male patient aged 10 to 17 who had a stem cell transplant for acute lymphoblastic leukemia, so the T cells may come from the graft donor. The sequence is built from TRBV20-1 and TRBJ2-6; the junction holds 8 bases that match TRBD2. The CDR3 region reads CSAPSGSGANVLTF. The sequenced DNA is TGCAGTGCCCCTAGCGGGTCTGGGGCCAACGTCCTGACTTTC.